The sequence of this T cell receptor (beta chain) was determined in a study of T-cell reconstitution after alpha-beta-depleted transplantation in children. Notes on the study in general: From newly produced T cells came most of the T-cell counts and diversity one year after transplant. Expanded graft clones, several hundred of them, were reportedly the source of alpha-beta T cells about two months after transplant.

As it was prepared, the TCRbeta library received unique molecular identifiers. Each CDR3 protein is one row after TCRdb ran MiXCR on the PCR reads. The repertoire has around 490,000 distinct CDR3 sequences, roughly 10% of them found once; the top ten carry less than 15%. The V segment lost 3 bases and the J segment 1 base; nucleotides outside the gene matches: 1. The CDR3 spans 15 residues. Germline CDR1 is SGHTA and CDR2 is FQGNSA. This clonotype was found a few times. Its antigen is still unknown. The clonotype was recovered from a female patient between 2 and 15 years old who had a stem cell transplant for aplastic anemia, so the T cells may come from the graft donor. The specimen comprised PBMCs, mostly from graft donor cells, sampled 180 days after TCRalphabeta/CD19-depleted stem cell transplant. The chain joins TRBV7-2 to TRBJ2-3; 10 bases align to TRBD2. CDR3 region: CASSFTSGGTDTQYF. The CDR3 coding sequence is TGTGCCAGCAGCTTTACTAGCGGGGGCACAGATACGCAGTATTTT.